The sequence of this T cell receptor beta chain was determined in a study of T cell repertoires in cytomegalovirus infection. TCRdb redid the calling of the reads with MiXCR, one entry per CDR3 protein. The sample lists some 900,000 distinct CDR3 sequences; less than 35% were seen once. The CDR3 runs 15 residues. Losses at the gene ends were 5 bases for V and 4 bases for J; bases not matched to a gene: 5. Germline V lookup: CDR1 SGHTA, CDR2 FQGTGA. This clonotype came up a few times. Its matching antigen is unknown. The TCR comes from a human donor in good health (CMV status not recorded). Some clones in this sample may be carry-over from other donors' samples. The chain combines TRBV7-3 with TRBJ1-6; 7 positions agree with TRBD1. This specimen consisted of cultured CD8+ T cells from PBMCs, obtained from culture after CMV antigen stimulation. CDR3 region: CASSLSGQYNSPLHF. CDR3 DNA sequence: TGTGCCAGCAGCCTTTCGGGACAGTATAATTCACCCCTCCACTTT.